This TCR beta chain was sequenced in a study of blood T cell repertoires in COVID-19. Whole-study context: Whether acute or convalescent, the COVID-19 samples came from the United States, Italy and Spain. PBMCs, B-cell-depleted T cells, or T cells provided the cDNA or gDNA that made up the material.

As processed by the authors: It was from reference gene primer amplification that nucleated cell counts were estimated. Assay used: immunoSEQ multiplex PCR; TCRdb lists only in-frame clones, some missing. V and J calls and clone size are as listed in that table; D and trimming were resolved from the DNA. The repertoire holds 200,000 to 250,000 clones, around four fifths seen once, with over 1.5% in the top ten. The CDR3 is made up of 14 amino acids. The germline V gene encodes CDR1 SEHNR and CDR2 FQNEAQ (reference sequence). Trimming stripped 2 bases from V and 4 bases from J, with 11 bases between. The sequence was collected from a woman older than 75 with acute or convalescent COVID-19. This rearrangement joins TRBV7-9 to TRBJ1-1; D remains unclear. The specimen was peripheral blood. The chain's CDR3 is CASSLIQTFTEAFF. CDR3 coding DNA: TGTGCCAGCAGCTTAATTCAGACTTTCACTGAAGCTTTCTTT.